This T cell receptor beta chain stems from a study of shared clonotypes between healthy human individuals. CD45RO-negative CD8 cells positively selected for CCR7 made up the naive population, which excluded terminally differentiated effector memory CD45RA+ cells. To note about this clone: Its antigen is unknown.

Using immunoSEQ multiplex PCR, the repertoire was profiled, and TCRdb retains in-frame clones only, with some absent. The data contain more than 2 million clones, about 94% of them singletons. Study-level findings and limits: Large sequencing depth failed to make sorted-subset sequencing complete, rarefaction showed.

After removal of 3 bases from V and 5 bases from J, the junction contained 12 bases not matched to a gene. This CDR3 region has 16 residues. Germline V gene lookup returns CDR1 SQVTM and CDR2 ANQGSEA. The TCR comes from a man younger than 35 in good health. Some clones in this sample may be carry-over from other donors' samples. Material for sequencing was naive CD8+ T cells from PBMCs. The J gene is TRBJ2-5, the V gene TRBV29-1, with TRBD2 matching 10 bases. The CDR3 region has the DNA TGCAGCGTTGATTTTCGGCTAGCGGGAGATCGGGAGACCCAGTACTTC. Its translation is CSVDFRLAGDRETQYF.